One sample yielded the 8 T cell receptor beta chains listed below, sequenced in a study of T cell changes during pregnancy in multiple sclerosis. This table comes from immunoSEQ multiplex PCR, and its TCRdb copy is limited to in-frame clones, with some not included. The repertoire includes about 61,000 clones, about 87% of them detected once, and 0.89% sits in the top ten. Sequencing used peripheral blood, obtained in the first trimester of pregnancy. These receptors were taken from a female donor in good health, enrolled as a control in a pregnancy study.

The chain employs TRBV29-1 and TRBJ2-1; TRBD2 is a possible D gene (6 bases). The V gene's germline CDR1 is SQVTM and CDR2 ANQGSEA. The ends were cut back, 6 bases at V and 6 bases at J, with 21 bases in the middle. The CDR3 is made up of 15 amino acids. DNA of the CDR3: TGCAGCGTCAAGGGGCGGCTAGCGTTCTCCAATGAGCAGTTCTTC. This translates into CSVKGRLAFSNEQFF.

This clone was found a few times. This sample includes further DNA sequences coding for the same CDR3. The V gene is TRBV20-1, the J gene TRBJ2-7; D possibly corresponds to TRBD1 (5 bases). In germline, CDR1 is DFQATT, CDR2 SNEGSKA (reference sequence). V was clipped by 3 bases and J by 3 bases, with 6 bases between them. The CDR3 consists of 11 residues. CDR3 DNA sequence: TGCAGTGCTAGTAGGGGCTACGAGCAGTACTTC. Its protein product is CSASRGYEQYF.

This rearrangement joins TRBV9 to TRBJ2-1, with 8 bases matching TRBD1. V was pared by 4 bases and J by 12 bases, with 6 bases of the junction left unmatched. The CDR3 covers 12 residues. The germline gives CDR1 SGDLS, CDR2 YYNGEE. The CDR3 protein is CASSLRTGWQFF. The CDR3 nucleotides read TGTGCCAGCAGCCTCCGGACAGGGTGGCAGTTCTTC. Full variable domain (outside the CDR3, taken from reference TRBV9 and TRBJ2-1): DSGVTQTPKHLITATGQRVTLRCSPRSGDLSVYWYQQSLDQGLQFLIQYYNGEERAKGNILERFSAQQFPDLHSELNLSSLELGDSALYFCASSLRTGWQFFGPGTRLTVL.

The J gene is TRBJ2-3, the V gene TRBV15; possible D gene TRBD2, 6 bases. V lost 0 bases and J lost 0, with 13 bases in between. Per germline, CDR1 LNHNV and CDR2 YYDKDF (reference sequence). The CDR3 extends over 17 amino acids. The CDR3 sequence: CATSRDVGGVSTDTQYF. The CDR3 nucleotides are TGTGCCACCAGCAGAGACGTCGGGGGAGTAAGCACAGATACGCAGTATTTT.

The J gene is TRBJ1-6, the V gene TRBV4-3; tentatively, D is TRBD1 (6 bases). Trimming shortened V by 3 bases and J by 5 bases, and 8 bases separated the two germline ends. Looked up from germline, CDR1 is LGHNA and CDR2 is YSLEER. The CDR3 runs 14 residues. The CDR3 DNA reads TGCGCCAGCAGCCAGGACAGTGATAATTCACCCCTCCACTTT. This translates into CASSQDSDNSPLHF.

This chain uses TRBV28 with TRBJ1-3; TRBD1 matches 7 bases. The germline V gene has CDR1 MDHEN and CDR2 SYDVKM. V lost 4 bases, J lost 7 bases, and 13 bases stayed unmatched. The CDR3 covers 16 residues. The CDR3 coding sequence is TGTGCCAGCAGTTCCCCGGGACAGCTCATTAGGAACACCATATATTTT. It codes for CASSSPGQLIRNTIYF.

The rearrangement links TRBV19 to TRBJ1-5; TRBD1 aligns across 7 bases. The J segment lost 2 bases and the V segment lost 6 bases, leaving 4 bases of the junction unmatched. This CDR3 contains 14 residues. The germline V gene has CDR1 LNHDA and CDR2 SQIVND (reference sequence). As DNA, the CDR3 is TGTGCCAGTAGGGTTACAGGGGGCAATCAGCCCCAGCATTTT. It translates to CASRVTGGNQPQHF. The variable domain in full, completed from reference TRBV19 and TRBJ1-5, reads DGGITQSPKYLFRKEGQNVTLSCEQNLNHDAMYWYRQDPGQGLRLIYYSQIVNDFQKGDIAEGYSVSREKKESFPLTVTSAQKNPTAFYLCASRVTGGNQPQHFGDGTRLSIL.

About this clone itself: One end of the junction does not line up with germline, which may come from a read error. The rearrangement joins TRBV7-7 to TRBJ2-3; 9 positions match TRBD1. Germline CDR1 reads SSHAT; CDR2 reads FNYEAQ (reference sequence). The CDR3 runs 15 residues. This chain's CDR3 is CASSQGQGITDTQYF. CDR3 in DNA: TGTGCTAGCAGCCAAGGACAGGGGATCACAGATACGCAGTATTTT. Using reference TRBV7-7 and TRBJ2-3 for the parts outside the CDR3, the full variable domain is GAGVSQSPRYKVTKRGQDVTLRCDPISSHATLYWYQQALGQGPEFLTYFNYEAQPDKSGLPSDRFSAERPEGSISTLTIQRTEQRDSAMYRCASSQGQGITDTQYFGPGTRLTVL.